A few counts support the clone carrying this TCR beta chain. This entry is derived from a study of tumor-infiltrating lymphocytes in primary liver carcinoma. Germline DNA was extracted too, while blood RNA derived from unsorted whole blood. Constant-region priming of approximately 500 ng total RNA yielded TCR beta cDNA. Slightly modified ARM-PCR with three nested multiplex PCR rounds yielded TCR beta libraries. Rounds one and two of PCR, each of 10 cycles, were primed with TRBV1-TRBV30 forward primers and a C-beta reverse primer. TCRdb re-derived calls from the multiplex PCR reads in MiXCR, one entry per CDR3 protein. This sample has 330,000 or so distinct CDR3 sequences, with around 60% found just once. V dropped 6 bases and J dropped 1 base, with 13 bases sitting between them. Germline-derived CDR1 and CDR2 are MDHEN and SYDVKM. The CDR3 has 14 amino acids.

Sequencing used peripheral blood. This sequence originates from a man in his forties with primary liver carcinoma and hepatitis B virus infection. The gene calls are TRBV28 and TRBJ2-7; D is possibly TRBD2 (6 bases). For the CDR3, the DNA is TGTGCCAGCAGGAGATCGCGGGGTTCCTACGAGCAGTACTTC. It codes for CASRRSRGSYEQYF. Filled out from reference TRBV28 and TRBJ2-7, the complete variable domain reads DVKVTQSSRYLVKRTGEKVFLECVQDMDHENMFWYRQDPGLGLRLIYFSYDVKMKEKGDIPEGYSVSREKKERFSLILESASTNQTSMYLCASRRSRGSYEQYFGPGTRLTVT.